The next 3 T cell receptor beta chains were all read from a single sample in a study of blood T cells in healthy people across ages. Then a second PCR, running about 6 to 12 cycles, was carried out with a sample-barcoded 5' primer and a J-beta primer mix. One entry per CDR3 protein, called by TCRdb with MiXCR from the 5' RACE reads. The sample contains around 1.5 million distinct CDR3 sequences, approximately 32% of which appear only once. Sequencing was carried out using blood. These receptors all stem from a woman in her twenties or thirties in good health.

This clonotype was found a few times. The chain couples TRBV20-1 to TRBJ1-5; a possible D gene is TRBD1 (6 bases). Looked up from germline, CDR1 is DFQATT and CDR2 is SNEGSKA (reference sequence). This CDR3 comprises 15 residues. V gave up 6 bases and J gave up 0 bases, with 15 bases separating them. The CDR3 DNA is TGCAGTGCCACCGGGGACAATTATAGCAATCAGCCCCAGCATTTT. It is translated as CSATGDNYSNQPQHF.

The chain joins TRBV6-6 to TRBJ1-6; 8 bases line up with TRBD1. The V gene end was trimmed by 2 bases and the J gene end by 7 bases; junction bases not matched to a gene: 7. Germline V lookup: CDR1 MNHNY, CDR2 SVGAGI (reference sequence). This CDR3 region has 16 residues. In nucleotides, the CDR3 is TGTGCCAGCAGTTACGGTTCACCAGGGGGCAATTCACCCCTCCACTTT. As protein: CASSYGSPGGNSPLHF.

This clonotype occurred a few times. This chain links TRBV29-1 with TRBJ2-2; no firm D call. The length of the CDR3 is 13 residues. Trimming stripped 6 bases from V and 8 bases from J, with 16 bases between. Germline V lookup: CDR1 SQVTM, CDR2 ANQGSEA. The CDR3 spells CSVKTTLGGELFF. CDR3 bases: TGCAGCGTCAAAACTACATTAGGGGGGGAGCTGTTTTTT.